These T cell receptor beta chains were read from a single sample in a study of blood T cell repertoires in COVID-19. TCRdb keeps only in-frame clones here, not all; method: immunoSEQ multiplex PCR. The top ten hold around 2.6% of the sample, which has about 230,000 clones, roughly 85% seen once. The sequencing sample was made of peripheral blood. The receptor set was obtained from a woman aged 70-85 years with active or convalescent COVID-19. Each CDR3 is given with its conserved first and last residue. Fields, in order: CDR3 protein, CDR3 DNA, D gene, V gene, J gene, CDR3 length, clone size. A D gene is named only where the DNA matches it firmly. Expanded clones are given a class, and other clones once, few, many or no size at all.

cdr3_aa: CASSRKMTGGNTGELFF
cdr3_nt: TGCGCCAGCAGCCGGAAAATGACAGGGGGTAACACCGGGGAGCTGTTTTTT
d_call: TRBD1
v_call: TRBV5-1
j_call: TRBJ2-2
cdr3_length: 17
clone_size: NA

cdr3_aa: CAWDWDRGRGYTF
cdr3_nt: TGTGCCTGGGACTGGGACAGGGGGAGAGGCTACACCTTC
d_call: TRBD1
v_call: TRBV30
j_call: TRBJ1-2
cdr3_length: 13
clone_size: NA

cdr3_aa: CASSYPLAETYEQYF
cdr3_nt: TGTGCCAGCAGCTACCCCTTAGCGGAGACCTACGAGCAGTACTTC
d_call: NA
v_call: TRBV6-4
j_call: TRBJ2-7
cdr3_length: 15
clone_size: NA

cdr3_aa: CASLDTNSGANVLTF
cdr3_nt: TGCGCCAGCTTGGACACGAACTCTGGGGCCAACGTCCTGACTTTC
d_call: NA
v_call: TRBV5-1
j_call: TRBJ2-6
cdr3_length: 15
clone_size: NA

cdr3_aa: CASSMGTGTNTEAFF
cdr3_nt: TGCGCCAGCAGCATGGGGACAGGGACGAACACTGAAGCTTTCTTT
d_call: TRBD1
v_call: TRBV5-1
j_call: TRBJ1-1
cdr3_length: 15
clone_size: NA

cdr3_aa: CASSLSWAGTGSGNEQFF
cdr3_nt: TGTGCCAGCAGTTTATCCTGGGCCGGGACAGGGTCTGGCAATGAGCAGTTCTTC
d_call: TRBD1
v_call: TRBV28
j_call: TRBJ2-1
cdr3_length: 18
clone_size: NA

cdr3_aa: CASSYSREGATEAFF
cdr3_nt: TGTGCCAGCAGTTACTCCCGGGAGGGGGCCACTGAAGCTTTCTTT
d_call: TRBD1
v_call: TRBV6-5
j_call: TRBJ1-1
cdr3_length: 15
clone_size: NA

cdr3_aa: CASSQGGTGDNEKLFF
cdr3_nt: TGTGCCAGCAGCCAGGGTGGGACAGGTGATAATGAAAAACTGTTTTTT
d_call: TRBD1
v_call: TRBV4-2
j_call: TRBJ1-4
cdr3_length: 16
clone_size: NA

cdr3_aa: CASSYSIRDTEAFF
cdr3_nt: TGTGCCAGCAGTTATTCAATCCGGGATACTGAAGCTTTCTTT
d_call: NA
v_call: TRBV6-5
j_call: TRBJ1-1
cdr3_length: 14
clone_size: NA

cdr3_aa: CASELEVSRKLFF
cdr3_nt: TGTGCCAGCGAGCTAGAGGTTTCACGAAAACTGTTTTTT
d_call: NA
v_call: TRBV2
j_call: TRBJ1-4
cdr3_length: 13
clone_size: few

cdr3_aa: CASSQEGGTQRFF
cdr3_nt: TGCGCCAGCAGCCAAGAGGGCGGGACTCAGCGGTTCTTC
d_call: NA
v_call: TRBV4-1
j_call: TRBJ2-1
cdr3_length: 13
clone_size: NA

cdr3_aa: CASSQTDYTEAFF
cdr3_nt: TGCGCCAGCAGCCAAACGGACTATACTGAAGCTTTCTTT
d_call: NA
v_call: TRBV4-3
j_call: TRBJ1-1
cdr3_length: 13
clone_size: NA

cdr3_aa: CSAKLQETQYF
cdr3_nt: TGCAGTGCTAAGCTCCAAGAGACCCAGTACTTC
d_call: NA
v_call: TRBV20-1
j_call: TRBJ2-5
cdr3_length: 11
clone_size: NA

cdr3_aa: CASSYSWRTEAFF
cdr3_nt: TGTGCCAGCAGTTACTCGTGGAGGACTGAAGCTTTCTTT
d_call: NA
v_call: TRBV6-2/TRBV6-3
j_call: TRBJ1-1
cdr3_length: 13
clone_size: few

cdr3_aa: CASSFIGSSYNSPLHF
cdr3_nt: TGTGCCAGCAGTTTTATTGGCAGCTCCTATAATTCACCCCTCCACTTT
d_call: NA
v_call: TRBV27
j_call: TRBJ1-6
cdr3_length: 16
clone_size: NA

cdr3_aa: CASSPQGANVLTF
cdr3_nt: TGTGCCAGCAGCCCTCAGGGGGCCAACGTCCTGACTTTC
d_call: NA
v_call: TRBV3-1/TRBV3-2
j_call: TRBJ2-6
cdr3_length: 13
clone_size: NA

cdr3_aa: CASTFWGCYSGNTIYF
cdr3_nt: TGTGCCAGCACCTTTTGGGGCTGCTACTCTGGAAACACCATATATTTT
d_call: NA
v_call: TRBV21-1
j_call: TRBJ1-3
cdr3_length: 16
clone_size: NA

cdr3_aa: CASSVERARGDTQYF
cdr3_nt: TGTGCCAGCAGCGTAGAAAGGGCGAGGGGGGATACGCAGTATTTT
d_call: NA
v_call: TRBV9
j_call: TRBJ2-3
cdr3_length: 15
clone_size: NA

cdr3_aa: CASSPPGQGVTKAF
cdr3_nt: TGTGCCAGCAGCCCGCCGGGACAGGGGGTTACGAAGGCCTTC
d_call: TRBD1
v_call: TRBV5-4
j_call: TRBJ1-2
cdr3_length: 14
clone_size: few

cdr3_aa: CASSWGDRSFGNTIYF
cdr3_nt: TGTGCCAGCAGTTGGGGGGACAGATCCTTCGGAAACACCATATATTTT
d_call: TRBD1
v_call: TRBV6-5
j_call: TRBJ1-3
cdr3_length: 16
clone_size: NA

cdr3_aa: CASSVGLAGDLEQFF
cdr3_nt: TGTGCCAGCAGTGTGGGACTAGCGGGAGATCTTGAGCAGTTCTTC
d_call: TRBD2
v_call: TRBV25-1
j_call: TRBJ2-1
cdr3_length: 15
clone_size: NA

cdr3_aa: CAWSARRQGAQHF
cdr3_nt: TGTGCCTGGAGTGCCCGACGACAGGGAGCCCAGCATTTT
d_call: TRBD1
v_call: TRBV30
j_call: TRBJ1-5
cdr3_length: 13
clone_size: few